This TCR beta chain was observed in a study of T cells after somatic rescue of genetic block. Profiled with immunoSEQ multiplex PCR; TCRdb holds only in-frame clones, not every one. The data contain 70,000 to 85,000 clones, about nine tenths of them singletons. Germline loops: CDR1 KGHSH, CDR2 LQKENI. The CDR3 spans 13 residues. Trimming removed 3 bases from V and 2 bases from J, with 7 bases in between. The J gene is TRBJ1-2, the V gene TRBV18; D not resolved. Sequenced input: peripheral blood mononuclear cells (PBMCs). This TCR was recovered from a man in his thirties or forties. The CDR3 region is CASSPAENYGYTF. CDR3 DNA sequence: TGTGCCAGCTCACCGGCAGAAAACTATGGCTACACCTTC.